Detailed here is one T cell receptor beta chain. This sample was included in a study of graft-versus-host responses after intestinal transplantation. Study context: Grafts were multivisceral, liver-intestinal, or isolated intestinal.

Repertoires were generated with immunoSEQ multiplex PCR, while TCRdb's copy carries only in-frame clones and drops some. The sample carries 23,000 or so clones, around 94% recorded once. With V trimmed by 3 bases and J by 0 bases, 5 bases remained unmatched. There are 16 residues in the CDR3. The germline CDR1 and CDR2 sequences are KGHSH and LQKENI. This clonotype originated in a human patient who received an intestinal transplant, so some T cells may come from the graft donor. The rearrangement links TRBV18 to TRBJ2-1, with 7 bases identical to TRBD2. This specimen consisted of PBMCs, obtained nearly 31 days after intestinal transplant. For the CDR3, the DNA is TGTGCCAGCTCACCCTTCGGCGGGAGCTCCTACAATGAGCAGTTCTTC. It specifies CASSPFGGSSYNEQFF.